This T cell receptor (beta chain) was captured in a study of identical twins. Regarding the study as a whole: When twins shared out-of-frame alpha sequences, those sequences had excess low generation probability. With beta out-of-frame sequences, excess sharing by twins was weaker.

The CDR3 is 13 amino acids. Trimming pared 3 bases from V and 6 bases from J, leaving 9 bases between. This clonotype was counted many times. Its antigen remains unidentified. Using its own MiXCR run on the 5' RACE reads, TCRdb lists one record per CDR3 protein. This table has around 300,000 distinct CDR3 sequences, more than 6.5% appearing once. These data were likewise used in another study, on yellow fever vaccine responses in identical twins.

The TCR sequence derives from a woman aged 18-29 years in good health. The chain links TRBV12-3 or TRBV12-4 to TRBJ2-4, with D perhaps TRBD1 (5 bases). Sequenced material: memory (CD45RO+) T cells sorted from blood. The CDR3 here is CASSFRGANIQYF. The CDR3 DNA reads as TGTGCCAGCAGTTTTAGGGGCGCAAACATTCAGTACTTC.